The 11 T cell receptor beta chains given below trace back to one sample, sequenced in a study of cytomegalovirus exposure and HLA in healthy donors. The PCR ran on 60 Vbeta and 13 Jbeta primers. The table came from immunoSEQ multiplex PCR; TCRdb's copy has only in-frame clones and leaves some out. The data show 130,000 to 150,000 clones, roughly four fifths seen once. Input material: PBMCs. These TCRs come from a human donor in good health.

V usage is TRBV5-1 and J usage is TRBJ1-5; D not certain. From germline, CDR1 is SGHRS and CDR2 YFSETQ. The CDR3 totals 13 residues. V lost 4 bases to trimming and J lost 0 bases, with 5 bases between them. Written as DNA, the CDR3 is TGCGCCAGCAGCCCCTATAGCAATCAGCCCCAGCATTTT. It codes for CASSPYSNQPQHF. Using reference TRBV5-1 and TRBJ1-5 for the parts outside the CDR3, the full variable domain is KAGVTQTPRYLIKTRGQQVTLSCSPISGHRSVSWYQQTPGQGLQFLFEYFSETQRNKGNFPGRFSGRQFSNSRSEMNVSTLELGDSALYLCASSPYSNQPQHFGDGTRLSIL.

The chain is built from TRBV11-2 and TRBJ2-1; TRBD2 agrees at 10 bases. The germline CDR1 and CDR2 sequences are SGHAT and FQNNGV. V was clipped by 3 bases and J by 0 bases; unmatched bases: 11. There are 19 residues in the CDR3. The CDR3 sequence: CASSFWLAGEGSSYNEQFF. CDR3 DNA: TGTGCCAGCAGCTTTTGGCTAGCGGGAGAGGGGAGCTCCTACAATGAGCAGTTCTTC.

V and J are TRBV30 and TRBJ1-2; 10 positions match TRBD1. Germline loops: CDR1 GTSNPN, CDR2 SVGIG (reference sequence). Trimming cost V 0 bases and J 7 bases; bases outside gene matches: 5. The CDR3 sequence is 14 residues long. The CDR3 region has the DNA TGTGCCTGGAGTGTAGGACAGGGGGAGTGTGGCTACACCTTC. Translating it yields CAWSVGQGECGYTF.

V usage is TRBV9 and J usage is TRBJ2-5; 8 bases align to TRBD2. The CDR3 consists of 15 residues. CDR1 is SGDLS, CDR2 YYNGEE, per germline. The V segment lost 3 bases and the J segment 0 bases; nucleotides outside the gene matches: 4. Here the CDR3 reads CASSARTSHQETQYF. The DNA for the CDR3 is TGTGCCAGCAGCGCCCGGACTAGCCACCAAGAGACCCAGTACTTC.

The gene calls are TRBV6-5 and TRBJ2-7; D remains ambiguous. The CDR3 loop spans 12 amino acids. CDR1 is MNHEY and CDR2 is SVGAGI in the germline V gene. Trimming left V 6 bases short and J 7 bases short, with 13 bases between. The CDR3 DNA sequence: TGTGCCAGCAGGCCCTCCCCAGGAGAGCAGTACTTC. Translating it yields CASRPSPGEQYF.

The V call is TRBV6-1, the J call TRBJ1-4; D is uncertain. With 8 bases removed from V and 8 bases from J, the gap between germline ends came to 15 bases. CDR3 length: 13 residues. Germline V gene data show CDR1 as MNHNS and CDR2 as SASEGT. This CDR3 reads CASRTVGREKLFF. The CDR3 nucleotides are TGTGCCAGCCGAACAGTGGGTAGGGAAAAACTGTTTTTT.

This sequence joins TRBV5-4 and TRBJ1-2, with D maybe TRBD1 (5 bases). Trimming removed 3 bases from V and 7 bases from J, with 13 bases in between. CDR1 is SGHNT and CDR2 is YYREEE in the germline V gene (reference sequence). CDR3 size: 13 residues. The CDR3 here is CASSSGLPFGYTF. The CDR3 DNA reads TGTGCCAGCAGCTCAGGGCTACCCTTTGGCTACACCTTC.

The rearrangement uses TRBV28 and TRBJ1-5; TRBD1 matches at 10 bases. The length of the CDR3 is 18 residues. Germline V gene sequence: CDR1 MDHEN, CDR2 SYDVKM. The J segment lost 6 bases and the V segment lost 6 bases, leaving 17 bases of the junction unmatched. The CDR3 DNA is TGTGCCAGCAGAGTAGTCGGGACAGGGGTGGAGAATGGTCAGCCCCAGCATTTT. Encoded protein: CASRVVGTGVENGQPQHF.

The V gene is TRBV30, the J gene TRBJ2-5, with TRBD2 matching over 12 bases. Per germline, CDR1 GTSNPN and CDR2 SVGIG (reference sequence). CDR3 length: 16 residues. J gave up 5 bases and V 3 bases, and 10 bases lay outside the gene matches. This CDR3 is CAWSVTLAGGGETQYF. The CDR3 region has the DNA TGTGCCTGGAGCGTCACACTAGCGGGAGGAGGCGAGACCCAGTACTTC.

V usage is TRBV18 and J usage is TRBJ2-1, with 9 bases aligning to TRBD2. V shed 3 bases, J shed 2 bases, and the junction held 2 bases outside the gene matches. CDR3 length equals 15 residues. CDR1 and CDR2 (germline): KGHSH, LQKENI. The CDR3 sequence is CASSPQRGAYNEQFF. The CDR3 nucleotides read TGTGCCAGCTCACCCCAGCGGGGGGCCTACAATGAGCAGTTCTTC.

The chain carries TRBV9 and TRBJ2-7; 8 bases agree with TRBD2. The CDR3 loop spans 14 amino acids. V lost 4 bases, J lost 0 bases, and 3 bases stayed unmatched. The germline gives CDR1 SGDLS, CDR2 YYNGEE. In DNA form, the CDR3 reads TGTGCCAGCAGCCTTAGCGGGACCTCCTACGAGCAGTACTTC. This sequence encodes CASSLSGTSYEQYF.